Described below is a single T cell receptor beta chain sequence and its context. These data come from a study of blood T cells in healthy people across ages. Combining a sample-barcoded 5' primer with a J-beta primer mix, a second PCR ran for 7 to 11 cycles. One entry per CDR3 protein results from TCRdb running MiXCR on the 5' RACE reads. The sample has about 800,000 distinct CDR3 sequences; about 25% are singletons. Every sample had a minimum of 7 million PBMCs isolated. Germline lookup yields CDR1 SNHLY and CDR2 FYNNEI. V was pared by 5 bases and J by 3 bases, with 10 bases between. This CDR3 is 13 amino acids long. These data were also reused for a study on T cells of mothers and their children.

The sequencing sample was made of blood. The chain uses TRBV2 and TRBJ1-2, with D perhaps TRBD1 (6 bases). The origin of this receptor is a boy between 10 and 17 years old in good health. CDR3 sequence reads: CASSRQDYYGYTF. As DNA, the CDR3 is TGTGCCAGCAGTCGACAGGATTACTATGGCTACACCTTC.